This T cell receptor beta chain stems from a study of T cell repertoires in cytomegalovirus infection. Whole-study context: Both a matching HLA type and CMV infection were indicated by public TCR beta signatures.

The germline V gene has CDR1 SNHLY and CDR2 FYNNEI. The CDR3 sequence is 14 residues long. Trimming at V came to 8 bases and at J to 7 bases, leaving 9 bases not matched to a gene. TCRdb re-called the reads with MiXCR, one entry per CDR3 protein. The repertoire holds approximately 730,000 distinct CDR3 sequences, with roughly 29% as singletons. The study's findings and limits: Adding up the frequency of public TCR beta families identified people who carried CMV plus the relevant HLA. Within the response measured ex vivo, HLA-C-restricted CMV-specific TCR beta clonotypes were dominant.

Worth noting for this clonotype: Its cognate antigen is unknown.

Sequenced here: cultured CD8+ T cells from PBMCs, sampled from culture after CMV antigen stimulation. The chain recombines TRBV2 with TRBJ2-2, with 8 nucleotides matching TRBD2. The source is a human donor in good health (CMV status not recorded). Some clones in this sample may be carry-over from other donors' samples. CDR3 protein: CASEERGMVGELFF. The CDR3 coding sequence is TGTGCCAGCGAGGAGCGGGGGATGGTCGGGGAGCTGTTTTTT.